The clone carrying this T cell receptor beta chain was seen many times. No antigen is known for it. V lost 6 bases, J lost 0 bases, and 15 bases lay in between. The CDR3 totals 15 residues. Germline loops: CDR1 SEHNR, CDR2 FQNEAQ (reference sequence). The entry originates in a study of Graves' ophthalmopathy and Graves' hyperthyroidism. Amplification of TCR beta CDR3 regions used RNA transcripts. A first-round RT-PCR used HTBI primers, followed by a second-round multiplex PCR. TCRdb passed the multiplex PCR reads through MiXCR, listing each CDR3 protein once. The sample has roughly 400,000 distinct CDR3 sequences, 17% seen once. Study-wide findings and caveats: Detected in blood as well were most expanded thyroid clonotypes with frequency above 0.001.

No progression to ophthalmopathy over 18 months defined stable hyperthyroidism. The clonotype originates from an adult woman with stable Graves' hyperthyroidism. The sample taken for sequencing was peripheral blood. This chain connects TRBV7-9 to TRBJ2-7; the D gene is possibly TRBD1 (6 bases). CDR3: CASSSRTAVSYEQYF. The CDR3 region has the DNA TGTGCCAGCAGTTCGAGGACAGCGGTCTCCTACGAGCAGTACTTC.